This entry concerns a single T cell receptor (beta chain). Its target is not known. This record comes from a study of post-analysis software for immune sequencing data. For the study at large: Progressive-relapsing, secondary progressive and relapsing-remitting multiple sclerosis were among the disease courses included.

Trimming took 2 bases from V and 0 from J, leaving 8 bases between them. Germline-derived CDR1 and CDR2 are DFQATT and SNEGSKA (reference sequence). The CDR3 loop spans 14 amino acids. Unique molecular identifiers featured in each of the TCR beta cDNA libraries. T cells numbering roughly 1 to 10 million yielded cDNA molecules that totaled roughly 0.5 million. TCRdb recomputed calls from the PCR reads with MiXCR, one row per CDR3 protein. The sample has about 680,000 distinct CDR3 sequences, approximately 60% seen once. Study-wide results and caveats: Roughly five TRBV segments, including TRBV5-6, TRBV5-1 and TRBV20-1, were more frequent in patients than controls. By F measure, samples from a shared preparation batch strongly co-clustered.

The source material was blood. The J gene is TRBJ2-1, the V gene TRBV20-1; no firm D call. This sequence originates from a girl aged 2 to 10 with multiple sclerosis. CDR3 sequence reads: CSARSIGSYNEQFF. The DNA for the CDR3 is TGCAGTGCTAGATCGATTGGCTCCTACAATGAGCAGTTCTTC.